Listed below are T cell receptor beta chains from one sample, sequenced in a study of T cells in Graves' hyperthyroidism and ophthalmopathy. From the multiplex PCR reads, TCRdb called clonotypes with MiXCR, one entry per CDR3 protein. The sample has hundreds of thousands of distinct CDR3 sequences; more than 14% are singletons. The sequenced material came from blood. The source of these receptors is a woman aged 45-60 years with Graves' ophthalmopathy. Each CDR3 is given with its conserved first and last residue. The size entry is marked missing in some rows and otherwise reads once, few, many or a size class.

>TRBV27|.
CACSLFGLAAYNEQFF
>TRBV28|many
CASKGQGASEQYF
>TRBV6-2/TRBV6-3|few
CASSYSRAAANRGQPQHF
>TRBV28|many
CASRGPGLSYEQYF
>TRBV7-3|.
CASSNTPTSQQFF
>TRBV7-2|many
CASSLASGYGTEAFF
>TRBV6-5|.
CASSYSMVSQYDYTF
>TRBV30|many
CAWSGSREVDTQYF
>TRBV2|many
CASSEELLNEQFF
>TRBV27|.
CASSPHRGLNTGELFF
>TRBV11-2|many
CASSLDRGTGVADTQYF
>TRBV7-2|.
CASSPGGSFGGYTF
>TRBV27|.
CASSFVSIANTGELFF
>TRBV5-1|few
CASSLAHQGGRNQPQHF
>TRBV2|once
CASRATMGQGAPSTDTQYF
>TRBV7-3|many
CASSPRGLGINEQFF
>TRBV30|many
CAWSGGRAVHEQYF
>TRBV9|few
CASSVAPDENSPLHF
>TRBV9|few
CASSPSAGTSGADTQYF
>TRBV24-1|many
CATSDHPTRDPTDTQYF
>TRBV6-2/TRBV6-3|many
CASSYRRTGKIYNEQFF
>TRBV28|many
CASRGTGPYEQYF
>TRBV2|many
CASSRPLRTSGYNEQFF
>TRBV5-4|.
CASSPELSRAYEQYF
>TRBV18|many
CASSPDRGLIEQYF
>TRBV13|.
CASSLEASGSDNEQFF
>TRBV28|many
CASSYTGTATASYEQYF
>TRBV15|many
CATENRAGRDYEQYF
>TRBV5-6|.
CASSFGLAGGYLYEQYF
>TRBV14|once
CASSQGGHTDTQYF
>TRBV5-1|.
CASSSGTSGDTQYF
>TRBV5-1|many
CASSPRPQDTEAFF
>TRBV7-9|few
CASSWSRATGELFF
>TRBV6-4|.
CASSDSASGSYNEQFF
>TRBV3-1|many
CASSQDLAETYEQYF
>TRBV4-1|.
CASSQGSHEQYF
>TRBV20-1|many
CSARDHSGELFF
>TRBV11-1|.
CASRTGTGYGYTF
>TRBV12-5|many
CASGTTSGTDTQYF
>TRBV6-5|many
CASSYERGLGRANTGELFF
>TRBV5-1|few
CASSVYRTLGQFYGYTF
>TRBV18|few
CASSGMGRDSPFF
>TRBV5-1|many
CASSSTRTYEQYF
>TRBV3-1|.
CASSNIVLAGRETQYF
>TRBV6-4|.
CASPDPRSLYSNQPQHF
>TRBV7-3|many
CASSLGGAEYNEQFF
>TRBV11-2|many
CASSLETSGSHEQFF
>TRBV9|few
CASSVGSHTDTQYF
>TRBV30|many
CAWSTTLGSGSEQYF
>TRBV7-6|.
CATDLRDKSYEQYF